This T cell receptor (beta chain) was profiled in a study of human T cells and chemical hapten exposure. About the study: Diphenylcyclopropenone, dosed weekly to the scalp, was given to patients throughout the approximately 22-week study.

One entry per CDR3 protein, called by TCRdb with MiXCR from the RACE reads. The table has more than 110,000 distinct CDR3 sequences, 12% seen once. Germline lookup yields CDR1 LGHDT and CDR2 YNNKEL (reference sequence). CDR3 length equals 14 residues. Trimming took 4 bases from V and 1 from J, leaving 9 bases between them. Comments on this clonotype: No antigen is known for it.

Sample time point: patch test 2, 6 weeks after DPC sensitization. Specified treatment: therapeutic diphenylcyclopropenone sensitization with weekly scalp DPC. The study's findings and limits: Once DPC sensitization occurred, TCRs above 1 in 1000 frequency showed no change.

The rearrangement links TRBV3-1 to TRBJ2-3, with unresolved D. The receptor was isolated from a woman between 50 and 59 years old with alopecia areata. Some clones in this sample may be carry-over from other donors' samples. Sequencing used whole blood, obtained in connection with sensitization to the hapten diphenylcyclopropenone (DPC). This CDR3 is CASSRMRGTDTQYF. The CDR3, as DNA: TGTGCCAGCAGCCGGATGCGAGGCACAGATACGCAGTATTTT.